This T cell receptor (beta chain) was recovered during a study of CD8+CD57+ T cells in acquired aplastic anemia. Study-wide background: Each DNA sample taken from sorted CD4+ and CD8+ cells came to 3 to 4 ug on average. An average of approximately 11 million reads for CD4+ cells was obtained from healthy donors.

Trimming removed 4 bases from V and 7 bases from J; junction bases left unmatched: 6. This CDR3 has 15 amino acids. Germline values: CDR1 SGDLS, CDR2 YYNGEE. CDR3 and TCR beta VDJ profiling relied on genomic DNA as the template. Each CDR3 protein gets one entry after TCRdb re-called the reads with MiXCR. The sample includes approximately 200,000 distinct CDR3 sequences, approximately 49% of them seen just once. Overall study results and limits: Patients and controls had in common approximately 29 CD8+ CDR3 sequences. The CD8+ Simpson's diversity of patients and controls was not significantly different.

This clonotype was counted only a few times. Its antigen is unknown. The sequence derives from a human donor in good health, serving as a control. Specimen: sorted CD4+, CD8+, or CD8+CD57+ T cells (not recorded which) from PBMCs. This sequence joins TRBV9 and TRBJ1-6, with 9 bases lining up with TRBD1. Written as DNA, the CDR3 is TGTGCCAGCAGCACAACCGGGACAGGGAATTCACCCCTCCACTTT. The encoded protein is CASSTTGTGNSPLHF.